This T cell receptor beta chain is drawn from a study of T-cell memory formation after mild COVID-19. For the study at large: TCR clustering was largely donor specific. Study-level findings and limits: Contracting clones from day 15 to 85 showed balanced CD4/CD8; later expanders favored CD4+. Pre-infection memory showed some responding clones, and this suggested that cross-reactive memory joined.

Constant-segment-primed 5'RACE gave TCR alpha and TCR beta cDNA libraries with sample barcodes and UMIs. Each CDR3 protein gets one entry after TCRdb re-called the 5' RACE reads with MiXCR. Of approximately 200,000 distinct CDR3 sequences listed, around 15% were seen once; the top ten hold more than 2%. Germline V gives CDR1 SGHRS, CDR2 YFSETQ. V was shortened by 4 bases and J by 4 bases, with 15 bases between the two germline ends. CDR3 length: 15 amino acids. This clonotype was observed many times. The antigen remains unidentified. Sequenced input: PBMCs or a T cell subset sorted from them (not recorded which). The chain carries TRBV5-1 and TRBJ1-5; D gene uncertain. This TCR was recovered from an adult woman who had mild COVID-19 (a few samples of this study predate the infection). Cell type and time point are not known. Here the CDR3 DNA reads TGCGCCAGCAGCCCCGATCCCGAGTCGAATCAGCCCCAGCATTTT. Translated: CASSPDPESNQPQHF.